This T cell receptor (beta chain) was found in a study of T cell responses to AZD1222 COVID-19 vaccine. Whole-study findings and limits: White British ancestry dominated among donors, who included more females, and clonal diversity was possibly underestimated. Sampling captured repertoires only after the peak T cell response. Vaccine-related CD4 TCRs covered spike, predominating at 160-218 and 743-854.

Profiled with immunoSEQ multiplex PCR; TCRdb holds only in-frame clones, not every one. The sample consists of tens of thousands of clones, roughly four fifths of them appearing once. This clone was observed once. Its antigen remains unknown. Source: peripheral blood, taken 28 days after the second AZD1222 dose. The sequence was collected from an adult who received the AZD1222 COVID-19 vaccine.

The CDR3 region is CASSQASTVEPQHF. CDR3 DNA sequence: TGTGCCAGCAGCCAAGCATCGACAGTGGAGCCCCAGCATTTT. V and J are TRBV3-1 (or the pseudogene TRBV3-2) and TRBJ1-5; tentatively, D is TRBD1 (5 bases). CDR3 size: 14 residues. CDR1 is LGHDT, CDR2 YNNKEL, per germline (reference sequence). V lost 1 base, J lost 8 bases, and 12 bases lay in between.